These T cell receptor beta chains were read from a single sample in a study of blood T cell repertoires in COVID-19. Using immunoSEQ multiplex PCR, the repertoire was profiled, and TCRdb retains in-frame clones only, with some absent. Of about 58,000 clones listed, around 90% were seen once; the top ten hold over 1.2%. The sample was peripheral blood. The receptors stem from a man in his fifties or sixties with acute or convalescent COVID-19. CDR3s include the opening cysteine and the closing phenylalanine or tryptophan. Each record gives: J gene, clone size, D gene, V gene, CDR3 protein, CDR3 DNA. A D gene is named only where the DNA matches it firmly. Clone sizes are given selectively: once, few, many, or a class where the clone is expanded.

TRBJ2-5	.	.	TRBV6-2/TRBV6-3	CASSRTGLQETQYF	TGTGCCAGCAGCCGGACAGGACTACAAGAGACCCAGTACTTC
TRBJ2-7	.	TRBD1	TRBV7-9	CASSSGQTYEQYF	TGTGCCAGCAGCTCGGGACAGACCTACGAGCAGTACTTC
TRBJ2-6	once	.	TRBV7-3	CASSLRSSGANVLTF	TGTGCCAGCAGCTTACGCAGCTCTGGGGCCAACGTCCTGACTTTC
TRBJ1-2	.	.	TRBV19	CASSILPGTVNYGYTF	TGTGCCAGTAGTATATTGCCTGGAACAGTCAACTATGGCTACACCTTC
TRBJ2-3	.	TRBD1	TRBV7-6	CASSLAPTGGGADTQYF	TGTGCCAGCAGCTTAGCGCCCACAGGGGGCGGGGCAGATACGCAGTATTTT
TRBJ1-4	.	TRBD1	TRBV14	CASSPYTGTEDEKLFF	TGTGCCAGCAGCCCCTATACCGGGACAGAGGACGAAAAACTGTTTTTT
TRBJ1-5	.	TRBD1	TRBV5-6	CASREQGAKQPQHF	TGTGCCAGCAGGGAACAGGGGGCTAAGCAGCCCCAGCATTTT
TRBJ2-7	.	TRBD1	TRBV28	CASSNTRGLGYEQYF	TGTGCCAGCAGCAACACCAGGGGGCTGGGCTACGAGCAGTACTTC
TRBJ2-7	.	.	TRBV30	CALGSGGVWESYEQYF	TGTGCCCTGGGATCCGGAGGAGTTTGGGAGTCCTACGAGCAGTACTTC
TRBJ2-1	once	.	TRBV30	CAWSNTGRSYNEQFF	TGTGCCTGGAGTAACACAGGGCGTTCCTACAATGAGCAGTTCTTC
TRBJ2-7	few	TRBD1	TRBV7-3	CASSFGQGEMNEQYF	TGTGCCAGCAGCTTTGGACAGGGCGAAATGAACGAGCAGTACTTC